A single sample is the source of the 29 T cell receptor beta chains below, sequenced in a study of response to subunit inactivated influenza vaccine. Using its own MiXCR run on the RT-PCR reads, TCRdb lists one record per CDR3 protein. The sample has around 650,000 distinct CDR3 sequences, more than 15% seen once. The specimen comprised PBMCs from blood, sampled roughly 12 days after vaccination. The receptor source for this set is a man aged 45 to 65 who received an inactivated influenza vaccine.

The chain employs TRBV6-1 and TRBJ2-5; 9 nucleotides agree with TRBD2. This CDR3 has 14 amino acids. Germline V gives CDR1 MNHNS, CDR2 SASEGT. V shed 4 bases, J shed 2 bases, and the junction held 2 bases outside the gene matches. In DNA form, the CDR3 reads TGTGCCAGCAGTGGAGCGGGAGGACAAGAGACCCAGTACTTC. Protein sequence: CASSGAGGQETQYF.

The chain recombines TRBV11-2 with TRBJ2-1, with TRBD2 matching over 10 bases. CDR3 length: 15 amino acids. After removal of 2 bases from V and 10 bases from J, the junction contained 8 bases not matched to a gene. From germline, CDR1 is SGHAT and CDR2 FQNNGV. The CDR3 nucleotides are TGTGCCAGCAGCTTATTCCTAGCGGGAGTGCAGGAGCAGTTCTTC. It encodes CASSLFLAGVQEQFF.

The chain couples TRBV6-5 to TRBJ2-7, with D unclear. Germline assignment: CDR1 MNHEY and CDR2 SVGAGI. Between the trimmed V and J ends, which lost 0 bases and 6 bases, there was a span of 24 bases. CDR3 size: 18 residues. The CDR3 sequence: CASSYSYRPAGVSVEQYF. In nucleotides, the CDR3 is TGTGCCAGCAGTTACTCATACCGCCCGGCAGGCGTATCGGTCGAGCAGTACTTC.

This clonotype has only a few counts. CDR3 nucleotide sequence: TGTGCCAGCAGTTACGCGCCAAGCGGGACTACTTACGAGCAGTACTTC. The encoded protein is CASSYAPSGTTYEQYF. The chain combines TRBV28 with TRBJ2-7, with 7 bases aligning to TRBD2. The germline gives CDR1 MDHEN, CDR2 SYDVKM. The CDR3 has 16 residues. V was clipped by 4 bases and J by 4 bases; unmatched bases: 13.

The CDR3 loop is CASSVWGIDTEAFF. CDR3 nucleotide sequence: TGCGCCAGCAGCGTGTGGGGTATCGACACTGAAGCTTTCTTT. The chain combines TRBV5-1 with TRBJ1-1, with D uncertain. The V gene's germline CDR1 is SGHRS and CDR2 YFSETQ. This CDR3 comprises 14 residues. Deletions cut 4 bases from V and 3 bases from J, with 13 bases between.

The sample holds a few counts of this clonotype. V and J are TRBV4-3 and TRBJ2-1; 9 bases fit TRBD2. This CDR3 comprises 16 residues. The V segment lost 1 base and the J segment 4 bases; nucleotides outside the gene matches: 5. Per the germline V gene, CDR1 is LGHNA and CDR2 is YSLEER. The CDR3, as DNA: TGCGCCAGCAGCCAAGTCGCTAGCGGGACATACAATGAGCAGTTCTTC. Translated, it gives CASSQVASGTYNEQFF.

There are many counts of this clonotype. The rearrangement joins TRBV5-1 to TRBJ1-4; TRBD1 matches 8 bases. Germline-derived CDR1 and CDR2 are SGHRS and YFSETQ. Germline trimming cut 6 bases from V and 0 bases from J; bases unmatched to any gene: 4. The CDR3 runs 15 residues. The CDR3 here is CASTGQGTTNEKLFF. The CDR3 DNA follows: TGCGCCAGCACCGGACAGGGAACAACTAATGAAAAACTGTTTTTT.

This chain joins TRBV7-9 and TRBJ2-5; D remains ambiguous. Per the germline V gene, CDR1 is SEHNR and CDR2 is FQNEAQ (reference sequence). V gave up 11 bases and J gave up 6 bases, with 10 bases separating them. The CDR3 is 10 amino acids. The CDR3 region is CACAGQTQYF. The DNA of the CDR3 is TGTGCCTGCGCTGGGCAGACCCAGTACTTC. The full variable domain, with the rest looked up from reference TRBV7-9 and TRBJ2-5, is DTGVSQNPRHKITKRGQNVTFRCDPISEHNRLYWYRQTLGQGPEFLTYFQNEAQLEKSRLLSDRFSAERPKGSFSTLEIQRTEQGDSAMYLCACAGQTQYFGPGTRLLVL.

The CDR3 DNA follows: TGTGCCAGCAGTCGTTCTGGGTACTATGGCTACACCTTC. Protein: CASSRSGYYGYTF. J is TRBJ1-2 and V is TRBV6-1; D remains ambiguous. Germline CDR1 MNHNS, CDR2 SASEGT. V lost 5 bases and J 3 bases, leaving 10 bases between the germline ends. The CDR3 contains 13 residues.

This clonotype has more than one count but fewer than ten. The chain uses TRBV5-1 and TRBJ1-1; no definite D call. The CDR3 runs to 14 residues. CDR1 is SGHRS and CDR2 is YFSETQ in the germline V gene. V lost 0 bases and J lost 6, with 12 bases in between. The CDR3 region has the DNA TGCGCCAGCAGCTTGGGGCCTGAGGGCTCTGAAGCTTTCTTT. Its translation: CASSLGPEGSEAFF.

This clonotype was counted only a few times. The CDR3 DNA sequence: TGTGCCAGCCCGACAGGGGTCCAAGTCAAAGAGACCCAGTACTTC. It encodes CASPTGVQVKETQYF. V and J are TRBV11-3 and TRBJ2-5, with 8 bases fitting TRBD1. The CDR3 totals 15 residues. The V gene end was trimmed by 8 bases and the J gene end by 3 bases; junction bases not matched to a gene: 11. Germline values: CDR1 SGHNT, CDR2 YENEEA. Variable domain in full (rest from reference TRBV11-3 and TRBJ2-5): EAGVVQSPRYKIIEKKQPVAFWCNPISGHNTLYWYLQNLGQGPELLIRYENEEAVDDSQLPKDRFSAERLKGVDSTLKIQPAELGDSAVYLCASPTGVQVKETQYFGPGTRLLVL.

The gene calls are TRBV12-3 or TRBV12-4 and TRBJ1-2; D is unresolved. The CDR3 spans 14 residues. V dropped 0 bases and J dropped 8 bases, with 13 bases sitting between them. In DNA form, the CDR3 reads TGTGCCAGCAGTTTAGCGGGAGGGAAGGTCGGCTACACCTTC. Translating it yields CASSLAGGKVGYTF.

The chain recombines TRBV4-1 with TRBJ2-4, with 11 bases matching TRBD2. V lost 1 base, J lost 0 bases, and 5 bases stayed unmatched. Germline lookup yields CDR1 MGHRA and CDR2 YSYEKL. The CDR3 is 18 residues long. This chain's CDR3 is CASSQGLAGGEAKNIQYF. In DNA, the CDR3 is TGCGCCAGCAGCCAAGGGCTAGCGGGGGGTGAAGCCAAAAACATTCAGTACTTC.

This clonotype has just a few counts. The chain carries TRBV5-1 and TRBJ2-7; 11 bases fit TRBD2. Germline V lookup: CDR1 SGHRS, CDR2 YFSETQ. CDR3 length equals 15 residues. The J segment lost 4 bases and the V segment lost 5 bases, leaving 8 bases of the junction unmatched. The CDR3 DNA is TGCGCCAGCAGTTTGTCTAGCGGGGGGAAGTACGAGCAGTACTTC. The encoded protein is CASSLSSGGKYEQYF.

This chain links TRBV7-8 with TRBJ2-2, with 7 bases identical to TRBD2. Per germline, CDR1 SGHVS and CDR2 FQNEAQ. V gave up 10 bases and J gave up 1 base; unmatched junction bases: 3. The CDR3 loop spans 13 amino acids. The CDR3 DNA is TGTGCCACCGGGGGGTTGAACACCGGGGAGCTGTTTTTT. Encoded protein: CATGGLNTGELFF.

The V gene is TRBV2, the J gene TRBJ1-2; no clear D gene. In germline, CDR1 is SNHLY, CDR2 FYNNEI. This CDR3 contains 15 residues. Trimming removed 7 bases from V and 2 bases from J, with 17 bases in between. The CDR3 loop is CASTVWRTSNYGYTF. The DNA for the CDR3 is TGTGCCAGCACCGTGTGGAGGACGAGCAACTATGGCTACACCTTC.

This chain's CDR3 is CASSSAGQGREKLFF. CDR3 coding DNA: TGTGCCAGCAGTTCCGCGGGACAGGGGAGGGAAAAACTGTTTTTT. The J gene is TRBJ1-4, the V gene TRBV6-5, with TRBD1 matching 10 bases. V trimming: 4 bases; J trimming: 8 bases; junction bases outside the gene matches: 7. The CDR3 consists of 15 residues. Germline CDR1 reads MNHEY; CDR2 reads SVGAGI.

The V and J genes are TRBV7-9 and TRBJ2-1; TRBD1 matches 7 bases. The V gene end was trimmed by 5 bases and the J gene end by 2 bases; junction bases not matched to a gene: 6. The CDR3 sequence is 15 residues long. Looked up from germline, CDR1 is SEHNR and CDR2 is FQNEAQ (reference sequence). This chain's CDR3 is CASSVRDRPYNEQFF. The CDR3 DNA reads as TGTGCCAGCAGCGTCCGGGACAGACCCTACAATGAGCAGTTCTTC.

This clonotype was counted at least ten times. The rearrangement uses TRBV4-1 and TRBJ2-1; D gene unclear. Trimming removed 0 bases from V and 8 bases from J, with 11 bases in between. CDR1 and CDR2 (germline): MGHRA, YSYEKL. This CDR3 is 14 amino acids long. CDR3 bases: TGCGCCAGCAGCCAAGAGGAGACTGTTCATGAGCAGTTCTTC. Its protein is CASSQEETVHEQFF.

This sequence joins TRBV6-2 or TRBV6-3 and TRBJ2-5; TRBD2 aligns across 10 bases. This CDR3 has 16 amino acids. Germline CDR1 MNHEY, CDR2 SVGEGT. The V gene end was trimmed by 6 bases and the J gene end by 2 bases; junction bases not matched to a gene: 9. This CDR3 reads CASSKRLAGPQETQYF. The CDR3 DNA is TGTGCCAGCAGCAAAAGACTAGCGGGCCCACAAGAGACCCAGTACTTC.

The chain has TRBV7-9 and TRBJ2-2; D is perhaps TRBD2 (5 bases). The CDR3 is made up of 17 amino acids. CDR1 SEHNR and CDR2 FQNEAQ come from the germline V gene (reference sequence). Trimming took off 2 bases at V and 0 bases at J, with 13 bases between the two ends. CDR3: CASSLSGRTANTGELFF. CDR3 in DNA: TGTGCCAGCAGCTTAAGCGGCAGGACCGCGAACACCGGGGAGCTGTTTTTT.

This clonotype was counted a few times. V gene TRBV4-3 combines with J gene TRBJ2-5; TRBD2 agrees at 9 bases. V gave up 4 bases and J gave up 4 bases; unmatched junction bases: 7. This CDR3 is 15 amino acids long. The V gene's germline CDR1 is LGHNA and CDR2 YSLEER. CDR3 region: CASSLHSGGRETQYF. The CDR3 nucleotides are TGCGCCAGCAGCCTACATAGCGGGGGTAGAGAGACCCAGTACTTC.

The chain is built from TRBV5-1 and TRBJ2-3; D might be TRBD2 (6 bases). This CDR3 has 17 residues. The V end was cut by 4 bases, the J end by 4 bases, with 22 bases between. Germline CDR1 is SGHRS and CDR2 is YFSETQ. The CDR3 bases are TGCGCCAGCAGCATCGGGGATTCGGGAGCAATGTCAGATACGCAGTATTTT. Amino acid sequence: CASSIGDSGAMSDTQYF.

This clonotype was picked up a small number of times. The chain links TRBV7-2 to TRBJ2-3, with D possibly TRBD2 on 5 matching bases. The germline V gene has CDR1 SGHTA and CDR2 FQGNSA. V was shortened by 7 bases and J by 1 base, with 12 bases between the two germline ends. There are 14 residues in the CDR3. CDR3 sequence (DNA): TGTGCCAGCAAATATTCGAGGGGCACAGATACGCAGTATTTT. Its translation is CASKYSRGTDTQYF.

This clonotype has at least ten counts. The genes are TRBV6-1 and TRBJ1-1; TRBD1 might be the D (6 bases). From germline, CDR1 is MNHNS and CDR2 SASEGT. Trimming removed 5 bases at V and 1 base at J, with 14 bases between. The CDR3 covers 15 residues. The CDR3 region is CASSPPGTRNTEAFF. CDR3 nucleotide sequence: TGTGCCAGCAGTCCCCCCGGGACAAGGAACACTGAAGCTTTCTTT.

The rearrangement links TRBV28 to TRBJ1-2, with 8 bases lining up with TRBD1. The germline V gene encodes CDR1 MDHEN and CDR2 SYDVKM. This CDR3 comprises 11 residues. Unmatched junction bases numbered 4, after V lost 3 bases and J lost 13 bases. The CDR3 DNA reads as TGTGCCAGCAGTTTTGGACAGGGCGTCACCTTC. Residues: CASSFGQGVTF.

The chain employs TRBV9 and TRBJ2-5; D gene ambiguous. V gave up 0 bases and J gave up 0 bases, with 0 bases separating them. The CDR3 totals 12 residues. The germline V gene has CDR1 SGDLS and CDR2 YYNGEE. CDR3 in DNA: TGTGCCAGCAGCGTAGACCAAGAGACCCAGTACTTC. This sequence encodes CASSVDQETQYF.

V and J are TRBV5-6 and TRBJ2-3; D is unresolved. Germline assignment: CDR1 SGHDT and CDR2 YYEEEE. V lost 4 bases and J 0 bases, leaving 15 bases between the germline ends. The CDR3 is 16 residues long. CDR3 bases: TGTGCCAGCAGCGTAACAAATTCGGCGAGCACAGATACGCAGTATTTT. Its protein product is CASSVTNSASTDTQYF.

The chain is built from TRBV28 and TRBJ2-1, with D uncertain. Germline V gene data show CDR1 as MDHEN and CDR2 as SYDVKM. CDR3 length: 14 amino acids. The V and J ends lost 5 bases and 9 bases respectively, with 17 bases between them. The CDR3 bases are TGTGCCAGCAGTCCCCGGGCCCGAGGAACTGAGCAGTTCTTC. This sequence encodes CASSPRARGTEQFF.